Listed below are T cell receptor beta chains from one sample, sequenced in a study of shared clonotypes between healthy human individuals. Only in-frame clones appear in the TCRdb table, and some are missing; sequencing was by immunoSEQ multiplex PCR. The table records more than 2 million clones, 95% of them present only once. The sample taken for sequencing was naive CD4+ T cells sorted from blood. These receptors were obtained from a man aged 18 to 29 in good health. Both conserved end residues are trimmed from each CDR3.

V: TRBV2; length: 9; CDR3: ASKGSTEAF
V: TRBV5-1; length: 12; CDR3: ASSRTGDNSPLH
V: TRBV2; length: 11; CDR3: ASMTSGTDTQY
V: TRBV4-1; length: 13; CDR3: ASSQEDDIRYEQY
V: TRBV19; length: 12; CDR3: ASSTGTGSYEQY
V: TRBV6-1; length: 14; CDR3: ASSEAVPRGLYGYT
V: TRBV15; length: 14; CDR3: ATSRGLGPPAHEQY
V: TRBV5-1; length: 13; CDR3: ASSLQGQGIYEQY
V: TRBV7-2; length: 13; CDR3: ASSLQGGGNQPQH
V: TRBV11-2; length: 11; CDR3: ASSLTGAETQY
V: TRBV28; length: 12; CDR3: ASRTAGGGYEQY
V: TRBV7-2; length: 14; CDR3: ASSLNARGYTGELF
V: TRBV5-1; length: 13; CDR3: ASSLVGDSYNEQF
V: TRBV4-3; length: 10; CDR3: ASSQEGYEQY
V: TRBV15; length: 13; CDR3: ATSGEQGPSNTQY
V: TRBV19; length: 11; CDR3: ASSNQGTTEQY
V: TRBV21-1; length: 10; CDR3: ASSGGSSPLH
V: TRBV6-1; length: 11; CDR3: ASRSGAGGTQY
V: TRBV4-3; length: 15; CDR3: ASSQDLLGQGYYEQY
V: TRBV19; length: 13; CDR3: ASSIQADSNQPQH
V: TRBV5-1; length: 12; CDR3: ASSLTANTGELF
V: TRBV5-1; length: 11; CDR3: ASRGPSTEKLF
V: TRBV14; length: 13; CDR3: ASSQVHPGQGSYT
V: TRBV6-6; length: 13; CDR3: ASSPGTGRATEAF
V: TRBV4-3; length: 15; CDR3: ASSQGLAGVIADTQY
V: TRBV10-3; length: 13; CDR3: AIRASASNTDTQY
V: TRBV30; length: 13; CDR3: AGGPLTSGANVLT
V: TRBV30; length: 11; CDR3: AWKFGGVETQY